The 23 T cell receptor beta chains reported below all come from one sample, sequenced in a study of T cells after yellow fever vaccination. MiXCR, run by TCRdb on the 5' RACE reads, gives a single entry per CDR3 protein. The sample shows around 250,000 distinct CDR3 sequences, 6.9% of them seen only once. The sample in question was CD4+ T cells sorted from PBMCs, obtained 15 days after the yellow fever booster vaccination. All receptors derive from a man aged 30-40 years who received the YFV17D yellow fever vaccine.

This clonotype was seen many times. The gene calls are TRBV4-1 and TRBJ2-4, with D possibly matching TRBD1 (5 bases). The V end was cut by 0 bases, the J end by 1 base, with 25 bases between. Germline lookup yields CDR1 MGHRA and CDR2 YSYEKL. CDR3 length equals 21 residues. CDR3 DNA: TGCGCCAGCAGCCAAGAAGTAACAGGTTGGAAAGGTGTGAGGGCCAAAAACATTCAGTACTTC. It translates to CASSQEVTGWKGVRAKNIQYF.

In its sample, this clonotype was seen many times. The V gene is TRBV6-5, the J gene TRBJ2-3, with 11 bases matching TRBD2. This CDR3 has 18 amino acids. Trimming took 4 bases from V and 0 from J; bases not matched to a gene: 9. CDR1 is MNHEY and CDR2 is SVGAGI in the germline V gene. The CDR3 region is CASSSSGRPQMSTDTQYF. CDR3 nucleotides: TGTGCCAGCAGTTCTAGCGGGAGGCCACAAATGAGCACAGATACGCAGTATTTT.

The chain links TRBV5-5 to TRBJ2-3, with a possible D match to TRBD2 (6 bases). Per the germline V gene, CDR1 is SGHKS and CDR2 is YYEKEE (reference sequence). This CDR3 is 15 amino acids long. V lost 1 base, J lost 1 base, and 10 bases lay in between. The CDR3: CASSLRDFRTDTQYF. CDR3 coding DNA: TGTGCCAGCAGCTTGAGGGACTTCCGCACAGATACGCAGTATTTT.

CDR3 in DNA: TGTGCCAGCAGCGAGAGTCCCGGAACCTACGAGCAGTACTTC. It yields the protein CASSESPGTYEQYF. The rearrangement joins TRBV9 to TRBJ2-7; D unresolved. Per the germline V gene, CDR1 is SGDLS and CDR2 is YYNGEE. This CDR3 contains 14 residues. The ends were cut back, 3 bases at V and 2 bases at J, with 12 bases in the middle. The full variable domain, its missing parts supplied by reference TRBV9 and TRBJ2-7, is DSGVTQTPKHLITATGQRVTLRCSPRSGDLSVYWYQQSLDQGLQFLIQYYNGEERAKGNILERFSAQQFPDLHSELNLSSLELGDSALYFCASSESPGTYEQYFGPGTRLTVT.

The CDR3 loop reads CASSVGGSGNTIYF. Written as DNA, the CDR3 is TGTGCCAGCTCCGTCGGGGGCTCTGGAAACACCATATATTTT. The chain employs TRBV18 and TRBJ1-3, with D maybe TRBD1 (5 bases). The CDR3 is 14 amino acids. Germline lookup yields CDR1 KGHSH and CDR2 LQKENI. V was shortened by 6 bases and J by 0 bases, with 9 bases between the two germline ends.

This clonotype appeared many times. The chain recombines TRBV4-3 with TRBJ2-4, with D unclear. CDR3 length equals 15 residues. In germline, CDR1 is LGHNA, CDR2 YSLEER. Trimming shortened V by 3 bases and J by 0 bases, and 9 bases separated the two germline ends. CDR3: CASSQDLVAKNIQYF. In DNA form, the CDR3 reads TGCGCCAGCAGCCAGGATCTAGTAGCCAAAAACATTCAGTACTTC.

This clonotype was detected many times. This chain connects TRBV7-3 to TRBJ1-1; tentative D call: TRBD1 (5 bases). The CDR3 contains 14 residues. The V and J ends lost 5 bases and 0 bases respectively, with 10 bases between them. Germline V gene sequence: CDR1 SGHTA, CDR2 FQGTGA. For the CDR3, the DNA is TGTGCCAGCAGCCCGGGACCGCTGAACACTGAAGCTTTCTTT. Its protein product is CASSPGPLNTEAFF.

This sequence joins TRBV29-1 and TRBJ2-6, with unresolved D. The V end was cut by 3 bases, the J end by 0 bases, with 0 bases between. In germline, CDR1 is SQVTM, CDR2 ANQGSEA. CDR3 length: 12 amino acids. Written as DNA, the CDR3 is TGCAGCGTTGACTCTGGGGCCAACGTCCTGACTTTC. This encodes CSVDSGANVLTF.

Many counts were recorded for this clonotype. The genes are TRBV24-1 and TRBJ2-5, with TRBD1 identical over 7 bases. Germline V lookup: CDR1 KGHDR, CDR2 SFDVKD. Trimming cost V 3 bases and J 3 bases; bases outside gene matches: 6. The CDR3 runs to 15 residues. This CDR3 reads CATSDPRDSEETQYF. CDR3 sequence (DNA): TGTGCCACCAGTGATCCCCGGGACAGTGAAGAGACCCAGTACTTC.

The V and J genes are TRBV6-2 or TRBV6-3 and TRBJ2-6; D ambiguous. CDR3 length: 18 amino acids. V was shortened by 2 bases and J by 0 bases, with 14 bases between the two germline ends. Per germline, CDR1 MNHEY and CDR2 SVGEGT. CDR3 coding DNA: TGTGCCAGCAGTTACCCTTCGTTTGTGACCTCTGGGGCCAACGTCCTGACTTTC. Its translation is CASSYPSFVTSGANVLTF.

Many counts were recorded for this clonotype. This chain uses TRBV12-3 or TRBV12-4 with TRBJ2-7; the match to TRBD1 covers 8 bases. The ends lost 7 bases at V and 3 bases at J; junction bases unmatched: 11. This CDR3 comprises 15 residues. CDR3 residues: CASNLDRGFVYEQYF. The CDR3 coding sequence is TGTGCCAGCAACCTTGACAGGGGCTTTGTCTACGAGCAGTACTTC.

The chain employs TRBV20-1 and TRBJ2-3, with 8 bases matching TRBD2. The CDR3 runs 15 residues. J lost 8 bases, V lost 2 bases, and 12 bases had no gene match. Germline CDR1 reads DFQATT; CDR2 reads SNEGSKA (reference sequence). The CDR3 sequence: CSARSPGLDAGTQYF. The CDR3 DNA sequence: TGCAGTGCTAGATCACCGGGACTAGACGCGGGTACGCAGTATTTT.

This clonotype turned up a few times. The rearrangement links TRBV20-1 to TRBJ2-3, with D uncertain. This CDR3 is built from 11 residues. The germline V gene has CDR1 DFQATT and CDR2 SNEGSKA (reference sequence). Trimming cost V 3 bases and J 5 bases, with 6 bases left between them. Here the CDR3 DNA reads TGCAGTGCTAGTCTGGGAGATACGCAGTATTTT. Its protein is CSASLGDTQYF.

The chain couples TRBV18 to TRBJ1-5; D possibly corresponds to TRBD1 (5 bases). Germline lookup yields CDR1 KGHSH and CDR2 LQKENI. V was cut by 6 bases and J by 6 bases, with 21 bases left in between. The CDR3 totals 16 residues. The CDR3 DNA reads TGTGCCAGCTCCCTTTCGTCGGGGGAAGTGGGTCAGCCCCAGCATTTT. Translated, it gives CASSLSSGEVGQPQHF.

This clonotype came up a few times. The J gene is TRBJ2-1, the V gene TRBV20-1, with a possible D match to TRBD2 (6 bases). This CDR3 is 14 amino acids long. CDR1 DFQATT and CDR2 SNEGSKA come from the germline V gene (reference sequence). Trimming left V 2 bases short and J 6 bases short, with 14 bases between. The chain's CDR3 is CSARISPGVNEQFF. CDR3 nucleotide sequence: TGCAGTGCTAGAATCAGCCCGGGAGTCAATGAGCAGTTCTTC.

The chain carries TRBV18 and TRBJ2-5, with unresolved D. Germline V gives CDR1 KGHSH, CDR2 LQKENI. CDR3 length equals 12 residues. V was cut by 5 bases and J by 4 bases, with 8 bases left in between. The CDR3 loop is CASSVRIETQYF. CDR3 nucleotide sequence: TGTGCCAGCTCAGTCCGAATAGAGACCCAGTACTTC. The variable domain in full, with the rest retrieved from reference TRBV18 and TRBJ2-5, is NAGVMQNPRHLVRRRGQEARLRCSPMKGHSHVYWYRQLPEEGLKFMVYLQKENIIDESGMPKERFSAEFPKEGPSILRIQQVVRGDSAAYFCASSVRIETQYFGPGTRLLVL.

In its sample, this clonotype was seen a few times. The chain recombines TRBV12-3 or TRBV12-4 with TRBJ2-5, with TRBD2 identical over 8 bases. J gave up 0 bases and V 4 bases, and 7 bases lay outside the gene matches. This CDR3 contains 16 residues. DNA of the CDR3: TGTGCCAGCAGTTCCCTAAAGACTAGCGACCAAGAGACCCAGTACTTC. This sequence encodes CASSSLKTSDQETQYF.

The gene calls are TRBV11-2 and TRBJ2-1, with 9 positions matching TRBD1. J lost 4 bases, V lost 8 bases, and 12 bases had no gene match. The CDR3 covers 16 residues. In germline, CDR1 is SGHAT, CDR2 FQNNGV. CDR3 loop: CASRLSRDREYNEQFF. The CDR3 DNA sequence: TGTGCCAGCCGCCTCTCTCGGGACAGGGAGTACAATGAGCAGTTCTTC.

This clonotype was observed a few times. The rearrangement uses TRBV12-5 and TRBJ2-5, with 9 nucleotides matching TRBD1. Trimming cost V 3 bases and J 5 bases; bases outside gene matches: 4. CDR1 and CDR2 from the germline V gene are LGHNT and FRNRAP. There are 14 residues in the CDR3. The chain's CDR3 is CASGFGTGGETQYF. The CDR3 coding sequence is TGTGCTAGTGGTTTTGGTACAGGGGGCGAGACCCAGTACTTC.

This clonotype was seen more than once but under ten times. The rearrangement uses TRBV5-1 and TRBJ2-7; 8 nucleotides match TRBD2. Trimming at V came to 0 bases and at J to 4 bases, leaving 6 bases not matched to a gene. The CDR3 has 15 residues. CDR1 and CDR2 from the germline V gene are SGHRS and YFSETQ. Here the CDR3 reads CASSLDAGLAYEQYF. The CDR3 nucleotides read TGCGCCAGCAGCTTGGATGCTGGACTAGCTTACGAGCAGTACTTC.

This clonotype was picked up a small number of times. The chain joins TRBV21-1 to TRBJ2-2; the table's TRBD2 call for D was not verified on the DNA. TRBV21-1 represents a pseudogene. The length of the CDR3 is 16 residues. The CDR3 DNA sequence: TGTGCCAGCAGCAGAGAGGTTGTGGGAGGGCCTTGGGAGCTGTTTTTT. Translated, it gives CASSREVVGGPWELFF.

Ten or more counts support this clonotype. This sequence joins TRBV7-2 and TRBJ2-7; TRBD1 might be the D (6 bases). V was pared by 5 bases and J by 3 bases, with 14 bases between. CDR1 and CDR2 from the germline V gene are SGHTA and FQGNSA. CDR3 length: 14 amino acids. The CDR3 loop is CASSPLGALYEQYF. The CDR3 DNA reads as TGTGCCAGCAGCCCCCTGGGGGCCCTCTACGAGCAGTACTTC.

The V call is TRBV24-1, the J call TRBJ2-2; 7 bases align to TRBD1. Germline assignment: CDR1 KGHDR and CDR2 SFDVKD. V shed 6 bases, J shed 5 bases, and the junction held 5 bases outside the gene matches. This CDR3 is built from 14 residues. CDR3 bases: TGTGCCACCAGTTTGACAGGGACAACCGGGGAGCTGTTTTTT. Protein product: CATSLTGTTGELFF.